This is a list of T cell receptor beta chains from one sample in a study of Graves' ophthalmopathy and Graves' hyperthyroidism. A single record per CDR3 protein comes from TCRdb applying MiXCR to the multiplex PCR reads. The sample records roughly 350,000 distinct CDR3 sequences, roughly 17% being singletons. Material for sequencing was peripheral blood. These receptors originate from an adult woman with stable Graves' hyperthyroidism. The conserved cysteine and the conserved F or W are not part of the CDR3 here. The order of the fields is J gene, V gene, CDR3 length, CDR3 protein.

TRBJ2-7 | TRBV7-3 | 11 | ASSITGSYEQY
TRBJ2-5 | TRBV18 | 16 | ASSPDLLAASRMETQY
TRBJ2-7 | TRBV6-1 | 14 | ASSVSSGRYRYEQY
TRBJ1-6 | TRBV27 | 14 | ASGNRDRGYNSPLH
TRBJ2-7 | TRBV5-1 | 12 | ASSSGTGGNEQY
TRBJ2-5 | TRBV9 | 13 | ASSVGAGEVETQY
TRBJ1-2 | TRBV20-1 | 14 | SVPKAGTARTYGYT
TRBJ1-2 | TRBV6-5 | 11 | ASSYSRHPSYT
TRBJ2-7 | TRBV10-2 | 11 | ASSRAGSYEQY
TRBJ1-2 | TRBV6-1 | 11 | ASSEGLGQGYT
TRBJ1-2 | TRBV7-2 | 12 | ASSISPESYGYT
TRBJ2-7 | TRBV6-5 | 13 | ASSPGGVGSYEQY
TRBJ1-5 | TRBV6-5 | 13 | ASKSRTGANQPQH
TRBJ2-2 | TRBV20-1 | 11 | SLTAGNTGELF
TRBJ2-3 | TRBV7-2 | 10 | ASSLATDTQY
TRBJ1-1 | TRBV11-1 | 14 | ASSLGPGQGGTEAF
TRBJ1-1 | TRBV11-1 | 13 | ASSSPTTGLTEAF
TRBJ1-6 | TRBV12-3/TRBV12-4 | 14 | ASRLLVGERDSPLH
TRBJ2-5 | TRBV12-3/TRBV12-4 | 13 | ASSLRTTEQETQY
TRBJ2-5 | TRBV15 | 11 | ATSRDQQETQY
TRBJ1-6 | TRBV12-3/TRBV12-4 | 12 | ASSFGGGNSPLH
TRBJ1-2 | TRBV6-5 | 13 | ASSYGRGQGYGYT
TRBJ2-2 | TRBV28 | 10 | AITGVTGELF
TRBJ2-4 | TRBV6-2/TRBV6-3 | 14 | ASSYPPGGGAWLQY
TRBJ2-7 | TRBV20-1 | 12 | SARSGQGINEQY
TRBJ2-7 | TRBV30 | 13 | AWSILRTGLYEQY
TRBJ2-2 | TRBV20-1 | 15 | SARVTAPTTNTGELF
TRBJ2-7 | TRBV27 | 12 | ASSWAGSSYEQY
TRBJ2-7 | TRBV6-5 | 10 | ASSYSEAEQY
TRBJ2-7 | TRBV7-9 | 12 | ASKPLAGMYEQY
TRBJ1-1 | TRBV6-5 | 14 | ASSYSTGFGNTEAF
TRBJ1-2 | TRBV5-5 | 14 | ASSLANLQGPYGYT
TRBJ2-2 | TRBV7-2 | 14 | ASSRPGLSNTGELF
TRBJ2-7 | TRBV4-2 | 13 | ASSQVASRSYEQY
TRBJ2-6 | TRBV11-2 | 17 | ASSLLLRARVSGANVLT
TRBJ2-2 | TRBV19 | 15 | ASSPISGGAPTGELF
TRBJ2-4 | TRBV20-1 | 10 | SAPIGRNIQY
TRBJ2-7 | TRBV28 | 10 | ASSQGVYEQY
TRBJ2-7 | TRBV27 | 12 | ASSRPGASHEQY
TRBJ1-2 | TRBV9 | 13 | ASSGQQGTNYGYT
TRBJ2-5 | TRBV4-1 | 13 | ASSQRDRVLETQY
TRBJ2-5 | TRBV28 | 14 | ASSPAGLQPRETQY
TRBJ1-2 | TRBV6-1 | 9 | ASSEGRGYT
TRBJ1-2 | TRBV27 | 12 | ASSTLFGLYGYT
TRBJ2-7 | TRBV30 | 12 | AGQGGVSAYERY
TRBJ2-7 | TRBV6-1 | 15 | ASSVRGGTGVAYEQY
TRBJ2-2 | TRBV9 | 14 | ASSKALGGGTGELF
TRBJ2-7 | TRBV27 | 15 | ASSQTSGRAHGREQY
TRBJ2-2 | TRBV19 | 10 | ASSHWAGELF
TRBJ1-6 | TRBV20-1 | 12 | SARVNSYNSPLH
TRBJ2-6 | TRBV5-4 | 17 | ASSLKSQGVGSGANVLT